A selection of T cell receptor beta chains follows, all from one sample in a study of blood T cells in healthy people across ages. MiXCR, applied by TCRdb to the 5' RACE reads, yields one record per CDR3 protein. The table lists about 650,000 distinct CDR3 sequences, about a third of them singletons. Sequencing was carried out using blood. The source of these receptors is a woman over 75 in good health. Each CDR3 is given with its conserved first and last residue. Fields, in order: clone size, D gene, V gene, J gene, CDR3 DNA, CDR3 protein. The D gene is left open where the match is weak. A clone size is listed for some rows: how often the clone was seen (once, few, many), or a class if it is expanded.

clone size: many
D gene: .
V gene: TRBV29-1
J gene: TRBJ1-1
CDR3 DNA: TGCAGCGTTTCGGACAGAATGAACACTGAAGCTTTCTTT
CDR3 protein: CSVSDRMNTEAFF

clone size: once
D gene: TRBD1
V gene: TRBV6-2/TRBV6-3
J gene: TRBJ1-1
CDR3 DNA: TGTGCCAGCAGAAGAGGGACAGGGCTTAGTACTGAAGCTTTCTTT
CDR3 protein: CASRRGTGLSTEAFF

clone size: many
D gene: TRBD1
V gene: TRBV5-1
J gene: TRBJ1-2
CDR3 DNA: TGCGCCAGCAGCTTGGAGGGACAGGGGGACTATGGCTACACCTTC
CDR3 protein: CASSLEGQGDYGYTF

clone size: few
D gene: .
V gene: TRBV20-1
J gene: TRBJ1-1
CDR3 DNA: TGCAGTGCTAGGAAAACAGGGACTGAAGCTTTCTTT
CDR3 protein: CSARKTGTEAFF

clone size: many
D gene: .
V gene: TRBV5-1
J gene: TRBJ1-2
CDR3 DNA: TGCGCCAGCAGCCCATCCTCAGGAGCTAACTATGGCTACACCTTC
CDR3 protein: CASSPSSGANYGYTF

clone size: few
D gene: .
V gene: TRBV6-5
J gene: TRBJ2-7
CDR3 DNA: TGTGTCAGCATCTCTACCGCCTACGAGCAGTACTTC
CDR3 protein: CVSISTAYEQYF

clone size: many
D gene: TRBD2
V gene: TRBV25-1
J gene: TRBJ2-5
CDR3 DNA: TGTGCCAGCAGTGAATCTGGCCTCGGGGGGGTAGAGACCCAGTACTTC
CDR3 protein: CASSESGLGGVETQYF

clone size: many
D gene: TRBD2
V gene: TRBV4-3
J gene: TRBJ2-3
CDR3 DNA: TGCGCCAGCAGCCAAGACTATGCGGGGGGGCTCGCAGATACGCAGTATTTT
CDR3 protein: CASSQDYAGGLADTQYF

clone size: few
D gene: .
V gene: TRBV21-1
J gene: TRBJ1-2
CDR3 DNA: TGTGCCAGCAGCTCACGGGACCCCCGTCCGGGTAATGGCTACACCTTC
CDR3 protein: CASSSRDPRPGNGYTF

clone size: .
D gene: TRBD1
V gene: TRBV11-2
J gene: TRBJ2-2
CDR3 DNA: TGTGCCAGCAGCTTAGGGGACAGGGGCACCGGGGAGCTGTTTTTT
CDR3 protein: CASSLGDRGTGELFF

clone size: .
D gene: TRBD2
V gene: TRBV6-2/TRBV6-3
J gene: TRBJ2-1
CDR3 DNA: TGTGCCAGCAGTAGCGGGATCCTCTACAATGAGCAGTTCTTC
CDR3 protein: CASSSGILYNEQFF

clone size: .
D gene: .
V gene: TRBV20-1
J gene: TRBJ1-2
CDR3 DNA: TGCAGTGCCCCGGATCGCGGCTATGGCTACACCTTC
CDR3 protein: CSAPDRGYGYTF

clone size: many
D gene: TRBD1
V gene: TRBV9
J gene: TRBJ1-6
CDR3 DNA: TGTGCCAGCAGCCAGACAGGGGATAATTCACCCCTCCACTTT
CDR3 protein: CASSQTGDNSPLHF

clone size: .
D gene: .
V gene: TRBV5-1
J gene: TRBJ1-6
CDR3 DNA: TGCGCCAGCAGCATACGGGGGGGGGATAATTCACCCCTCCACTTT
CDR3 protein: CASSIRGGDNSPLHF

clone size: .
D gene: .
V gene: TRBV7-2
J gene: TRBJ2-7
CDR3 DNA: TGTGCCAGCAGCCCAAGCAGGCCCCTCGGGGACGAGCAGTACTTC
CDR3 protein: CASSPSRPLGDEQYF

clone size: .
D gene: .
V gene: TRBV6-6
J gene: TRBJ2-2
CDR3 DNA: TGTGCCAGCAGTTCATGGGGGCTCGGCACCGGGGAGCTGTTTTTT
CDR3 protein: CASSSWGLGTGELFF

clone size: .
D gene: TRBD2
V gene: TRBV10-3
J gene: TRBJ2-1
CDR3 DNA: TGTGCCATCAGTGACTCAGCGGGAGTGGTCTACAATGAGCAGTTCTTC
CDR3 protein: CAISDSAGVVYNEQFF

clone size: many
D gene: .
V gene: TRBV6-5
J gene: TRBJ1-2
CDR3 DNA: TGTGCCAGCAGCCGGGGGAGGGAGGTAGCCTATGGCTACACCTTC
CDR3 protein: CASSRGREVAYGYTF

clone size: .
D gene: TRBD2
V gene: TRBV18
J gene: TRBJ2-2
CDR3 DNA: TGTGCCAGCTCACCGCGGACTAGCGGGGGGGTGAACACCGGGGAGCTGTTTTTT
CDR3 protein: CASSPRTSGGVNTGELFF

clone size: .
D gene: TRBD1
V gene: TRBV20-1
J gene: TRBJ1-6
CDR3 DNA: TGCAGTACTAGAGATAGTGGACAGGGGAATTCACCCCTCCACTTT
CDR3 protein: CSTRDSGQGNSPLHF

clone size: .
D gene: .
V gene: TRBV6-2/TRBV6-3
J gene: TRBJ2-5
CDR3 DNA: TGTGCCAGCAGTTACGTGGGGAAGGAGACCCAGTACTTC
CDR3 protein: CASSYVGKETQYF

clone size: .
D gene: .
V gene: TRBV20-1
J gene: TRBJ2-7
CDR3 DNA: TGCAGCGCCCGGGACTTTTTGGGGTCCTACGAGCAGTACTTC
CDR3 protein: CSARDFLGSYEQYF

clone size: few
D gene: .
V gene: TRBV20-1
J gene: TRBJ1-4
CDR3 DNA: TGCAGTGCTAGCAGACTGAGGAAGCACGAAAAACTGTTTTTT
CDR3 protein: CSASRLRKHEKLFF

clone size: many
D gene: TRBD1
V gene: TRBV7-8
J gene: TRBJ1-5
CDR3 DNA: TGTGCCAGCAGCCGTACGGGGACAGGCAATCAGCCCCAGCATTTT
CDR3 protein: CASSRTGTGNQPQHF

clone size: many
D gene: .
V gene: TRBV19
J gene: TRBJ1-5
CDR3 DNA: TGTGCCAGTAGTATGTCGTGGCATGGCAATCAGCCCCAGCATTTT
CDR3 protein: CASSMSWHGNQPQHF

clone size: .
D gene: .
V gene: TRBV5-1
J gene: TRBJ2-7
CDR3 DNA: TGCGCCAGCAGCTTGTTATCAGAGAGCTCCTACGAGCAGTACTTC
CDR3 protein: CASSLLSESSYEQYF

clone size: .
D gene: .
V gene: TRBV5-1
J gene: TRBJ2-3
CDR3 DNA: TGCGCCAGCAGCTTGGATGGGACGCGTACAGATACGCAGTATTTT
CDR3 protein: CASSLDGTRTDTQYF

clone size: many
D gene: TRBD2
V gene: TRBV7-9
J gene: TRBJ2-3
CDR3 DNA: TGTGCCAGCAGCTCCAGCGGGGCGGTAGATACGCAGTATTTT
CDR3 protein: CASSSSGAVDTQYF

clone size: many
D gene: TRBD2
V gene: TRBV15
J gene: TRBJ2-3
CDR3 DNA: TGTGCCACCAGCAGGGGGGAGGGAAACACAGATACGCAGTATTTT
CDR3 protein: CATSRGEGNTDTQYF

clone size: few
D gene: TRBD1
V gene: TRBV2
J gene: TRBJ2-7
CDR3 DNA: TGTGCCAGCAATAGACAGGGCCACGAGCAGTACTTC
CDR3 protein: CASNRQGHEQYF

clone size: once
D gene: .
V gene: TRBV4-2
J gene: TRBJ2-7
CDR3 DNA: TGTGCCAGCAGCCAAACCAGGGCAGCCGAGCAGTACTTC
CDR3 protein: CASSQTRAAEQYF

clone size: many
D gene: .
V gene: TRBV7-2
J gene: TRBJ2-5
CDR3 DNA: TGTGCCAGCAGCTTACTAACGGGGGCAGCCACCCAGTACTTC
CDR3 protein: CASSLLTGAATQYF

clone size: few
D gene: .
V gene: TRBV6-5
J gene: TRBJ1-1
CDR3 DNA: TGTGCCAGCAGGAAGAACACTGAAGCTTTCTTT
CDR3 protein: CASRKNTEAFF

clone size: .
D gene: .
V gene: TRBV24-1
J gene: TRBJ1-2
CDR3 DNA: TGTGCCACCAGTGACCCACGGACTTATGGCTACACCTTC
CDR3 protein: CATSDPRTYGYTF

clone size: .
D gene: TRBD2
V gene: TRBV20-1
J gene: TRBJ2-5
CDR3 DNA: TGCAGTGCTAGAGACTTCGGGGGGGAGCAGTACTTC
CDR3 protein: CSARDFGGEQYF

clone size: many
D gene: TRBD1
V gene: TRBV20-1
J gene: TRBJ1-6
CDR3 DNA: TGCAGCGTTAACAGGGGCGGGTCACCCCTCCACTTT
CDR3 protein: CSVNRGGSPLHF

clone size: few
D gene: .
V gene: TRBV19
J gene: TRBJ2-2
CDR3 DNA: TGTGCCAGTAGTATAGTATCGGCGAACACCGGGGAGCTGTTTTTT
CDR3 protein: CASSIVSANTGELFF

clone size: .
D gene: .
V gene: TRBV30
J gene: TRBJ1-1
CDR3 DNA: TGTGCCTGGAACAAGGGATACACTGAAGCTTTCTTT
CDR3 protein: CAWNKGYTEAFF

clone size: many
D gene: TRBD1
V gene: TRBV11-2
J gene: TRBJ1-2
CDR3 DNA: TGTGCCAGCTCAGAGGGGGCGGGAGGCTACACCTTC
CDR3 protein: CASSEGAGGYTF

clone size: .
D gene: .
V gene: TRBV5-6
J gene: TRBJ2-1
CDR3 DNA: TGTGCCAGCAGCTCACACTTTGAATTAAGACAGGAGAGAAGGGACGATGAGCAGTTCTTC
CDR3 protein: CASSSHFELRQERRDDEQFF

clone size: many
D gene: TRBD2
V gene: TRBV5-1
J gene: TRBJ2-7
CDR3 DNA: TGCGCCAGCAGCTCACTAGCGGGGAAGGACGAGCAGTACTTC
CDR3 protein: CASSSLAGKDEQYF

clone size: few
D gene: .
V gene: TRBV27
J gene: TRBJ1-6
CDR3 DNA: TGTGCCAGCAGGCGGACTACCCCGGATAATTCACCCCTCCACTTT
CDR3 protein: CASRRTTPDNSPLHF

clone size: many
D gene: TRBD1
V gene: TRBV7-2
J gene: TRBJ1-5
CDR3 DNA: TGTGCCAGCAGCACTCAGGGGGCGTTGGGCAATCAGCCCCAGCATTTT
CDR3 protein: CASSTQGALGNQPQHF

clone size: many
D gene: .
V gene: TRBV6-2/TRBV6-3
J gene: TRBJ1-1
CDR3 DNA: TGTGCCAGCAGTCCGGACAGATGGAACACTGAAGCTTTCTTT
CDR3 protein: CASSPDRWNTEAFF

clone size: many
D gene: .
V gene: TRBV5-5
J gene: TRBJ2-7
CDR3 DNA: TGTGCCAGCAGCAACACGCCTCGGCATCCCTACGAGCAGTACTTC
CDR3 protein: CASSNTPRHPYEQYF

clone size: many
D gene: TRBD1
V gene: TRBV7-3
J gene: TRBJ1-6
CDR3 DNA: TGTGCCAGCAGCTCGACAGGGGATAATTCACCCCTCCACTTT
CDR3 protein: CASSSTGDNSPLHF

clone size: .
D gene: .
V gene: TRBV28
J gene: TRBJ1-2
CDR3 DNA: TGTGCCAGCAGACCACACGGGGATTCCTATGGCTACACCTTC
CDR3 protein: CASRPHGDSYGYTF

clone size: many
D gene: .
V gene: TRBV9
J gene: TRBJ1-2
CDR3 DNA: TGTGCCAGCAGCCCCTTGTCTTTCGCAAGCTCGGGCTATGGCTACACCTTC
CDR3 protein: CASSPLSFASSGYGYTF

clone size: few
D gene: .
V gene: TRBV6-6
J gene: TRBJ1-4
CDR3 DNA: TGTGCCAGCAGTTTGGGGGCAGATAGTCCGTTTTTT
CDR3 protein: CASSLGADSPFF

clone size: .
D gene: .
V gene: TRBV15
J gene: TRBJ1-4
CDR3 DNA: TGTGCCACCAGCAAAACAACTAATGAAAAACTGTTTTTT
CDR3 protein: CATSKTTNEKLFF

clone size: .
D gene: .
V gene: TRBV25-1
J gene: TRBJ1-6
CDR3 DNA: TGTGCCAGCACAAGGGGAGCAAATTCACCCCTCCACTTT
CDR3 protein: CASTRGANSPLHF